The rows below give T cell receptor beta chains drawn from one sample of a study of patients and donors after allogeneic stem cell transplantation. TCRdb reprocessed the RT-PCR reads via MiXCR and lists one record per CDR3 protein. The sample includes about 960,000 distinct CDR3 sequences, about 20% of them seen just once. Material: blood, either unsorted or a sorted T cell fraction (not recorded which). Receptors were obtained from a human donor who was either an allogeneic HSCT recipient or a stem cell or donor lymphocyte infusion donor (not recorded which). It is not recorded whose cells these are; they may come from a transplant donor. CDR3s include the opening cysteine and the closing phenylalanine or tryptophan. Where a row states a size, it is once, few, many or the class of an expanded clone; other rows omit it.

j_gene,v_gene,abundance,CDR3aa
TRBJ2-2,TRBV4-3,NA,CASSQESWPGTETTGELFF
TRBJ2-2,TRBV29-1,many,CSVVEDLSTGELFF
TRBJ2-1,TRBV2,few,CASRDPSGGAGEQFF
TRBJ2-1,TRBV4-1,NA,CASSPSEARYNEQFF
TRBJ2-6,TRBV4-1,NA,CASSQVTGYAGANVLTF
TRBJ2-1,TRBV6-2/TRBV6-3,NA,CASSYSGTPGLILF
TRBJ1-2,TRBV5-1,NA,CASSWGTDSLRGYTF
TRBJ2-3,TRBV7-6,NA,CASSQGLAGHTDTQYF
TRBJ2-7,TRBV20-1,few,CSAGTRGEQYF
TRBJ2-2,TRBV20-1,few,CSARDLRGEGRTGELFF
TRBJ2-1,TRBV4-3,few,CASSQDLGQGSDEQFF
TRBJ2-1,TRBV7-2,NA,CASSISGTINEQFF
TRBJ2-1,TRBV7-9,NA,CATKGLAGWDEQFF
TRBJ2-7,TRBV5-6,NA,CASSTGVGLGRYEQYF
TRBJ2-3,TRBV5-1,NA,CASSFPLDRTDTQYF
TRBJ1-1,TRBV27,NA,CASSYTGWTTEAFF
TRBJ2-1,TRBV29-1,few,CSANSGSGNEQFF
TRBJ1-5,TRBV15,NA,CATSPPSDRGSNQPQHF
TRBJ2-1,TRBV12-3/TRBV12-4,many,CASSPVTGGLAGGDEQFF
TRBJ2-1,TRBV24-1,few,CATSDLTAEQFF
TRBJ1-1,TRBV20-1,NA,CSARTRTGFGTEAFF
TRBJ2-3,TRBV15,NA,CATSRDGTSASTDTQYF
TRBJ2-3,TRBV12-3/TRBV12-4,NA,CASSFRGRGTQYF
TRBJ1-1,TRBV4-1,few,CASSQDPHRVTEAFF
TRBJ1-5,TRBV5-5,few,CASSLVPGDDQPQHF
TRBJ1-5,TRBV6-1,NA,CASSKTGPYQPQHF
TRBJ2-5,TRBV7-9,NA,CASSLAAHQETQYF
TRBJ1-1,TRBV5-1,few,CASSLVAGVPTEAFF
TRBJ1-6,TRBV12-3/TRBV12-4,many,CASSYQREAPLHF
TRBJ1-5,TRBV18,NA,CASSPTRSTNQPQHF
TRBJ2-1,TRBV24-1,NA,CATSDSGTRSFNEQFF
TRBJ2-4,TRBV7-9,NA,CASSLRGRENIQYF
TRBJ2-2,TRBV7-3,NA,CASSTGTETGELFF
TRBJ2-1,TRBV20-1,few,CSAPRLAGDYNEQFF
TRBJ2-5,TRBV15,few,CATRRGNGGATVETQYF
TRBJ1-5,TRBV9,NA,CASSVDPVAPNQPQHF
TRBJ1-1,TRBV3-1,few,CASSHNRAGNTEAFF
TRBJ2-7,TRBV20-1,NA,CSANKAGTTPLEQYF
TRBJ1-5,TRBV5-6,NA,CASSLGTGNRPQHF
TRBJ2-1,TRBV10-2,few,CASSEFRTRGHEQFF
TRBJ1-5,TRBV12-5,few,CASGYQGGSGNQPQHF
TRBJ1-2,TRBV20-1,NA,CSARGTTPHGYTF
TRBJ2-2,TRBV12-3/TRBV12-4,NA,CASSLFEGARTGELFF
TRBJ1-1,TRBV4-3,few,CASSRQSSGTEAFF
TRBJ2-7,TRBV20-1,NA,CSARNYRGSYEQYF
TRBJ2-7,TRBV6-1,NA,CASSSRDRGVSYEQYF
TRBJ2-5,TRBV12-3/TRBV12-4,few,CASSLISRGLQLQETQYF
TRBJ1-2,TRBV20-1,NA,CSASRMRANYGYTF
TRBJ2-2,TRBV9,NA,CASSVDGLNTGELFF
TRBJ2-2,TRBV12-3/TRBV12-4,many,CASSPGGPVTGELFF
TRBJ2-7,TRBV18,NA,CASSFQGREQYF
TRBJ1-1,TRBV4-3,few,CASSRSPQNTEAFF
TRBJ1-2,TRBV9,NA,CASSVQGYGYTF
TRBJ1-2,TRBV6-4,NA,CASREQSGYTF